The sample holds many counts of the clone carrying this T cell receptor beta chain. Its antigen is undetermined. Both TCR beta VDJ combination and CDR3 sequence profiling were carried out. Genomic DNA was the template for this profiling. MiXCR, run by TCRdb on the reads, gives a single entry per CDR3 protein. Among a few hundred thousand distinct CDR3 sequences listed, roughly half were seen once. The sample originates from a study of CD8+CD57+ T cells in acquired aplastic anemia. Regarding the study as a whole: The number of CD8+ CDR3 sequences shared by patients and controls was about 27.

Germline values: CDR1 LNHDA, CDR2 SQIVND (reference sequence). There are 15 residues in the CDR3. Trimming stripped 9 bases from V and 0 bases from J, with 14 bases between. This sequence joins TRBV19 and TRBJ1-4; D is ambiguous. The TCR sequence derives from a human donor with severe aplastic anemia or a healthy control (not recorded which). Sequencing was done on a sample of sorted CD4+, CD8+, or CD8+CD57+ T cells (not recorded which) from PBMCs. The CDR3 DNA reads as TGTGCCAGCGGAACATTCGGTGCAACTAATGAAAAACTGTTTTTT. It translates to CASGTFGATNEKLFF.